This T cell receptor beta chain was observed in a study of T and B cells in COVID-19 patients. Overall study: COVID-19 patients gave peripheral blood either during active infection or after recovery.

By share, this clonotype counts as medium-sized. Its antigen is not identified. This CDR3 region has 13 residues. Per the germline V gene, CDR1 is KGHSH and CDR2 is LQKENI. Trimming removed 4 bases at V and 2 bases at J, with 9 bases between. BIOMED2 TRB-A/B primer pools were used in multiplex TRB PCR. TCRdb itself ran the multiplex PCR reads through MiXCR, one entry per CDR3 protein. The sample holds around 15,000 distinct CDR3 sequences, less than 30% seen once. General study findings and limits: No sequencing was yet done of CD4+, regulatory or CD8+ subsets, or of SARS-CoV-2-responsive or tetramer+ sorted cells. Clonality of TRB repertoires was high in active COVID-19; recovery brought above-healthy diversity and richness.

Each TRB amplification used roughly 220-550 ng of genomic DNA from blood. The clonotype comes from a human donor who had recovered from COVID-19. This chain uses TRBV18 with TRBJ2-7; D is perhaps TRBD1 (6 bases). Sequences were obtained from blood. The CDR3: CASSLGQTYEQYF. CDR3 in DNA: TGTGCCAGCTCACTCGGACAGACCTACGAGCAGTACTTC.